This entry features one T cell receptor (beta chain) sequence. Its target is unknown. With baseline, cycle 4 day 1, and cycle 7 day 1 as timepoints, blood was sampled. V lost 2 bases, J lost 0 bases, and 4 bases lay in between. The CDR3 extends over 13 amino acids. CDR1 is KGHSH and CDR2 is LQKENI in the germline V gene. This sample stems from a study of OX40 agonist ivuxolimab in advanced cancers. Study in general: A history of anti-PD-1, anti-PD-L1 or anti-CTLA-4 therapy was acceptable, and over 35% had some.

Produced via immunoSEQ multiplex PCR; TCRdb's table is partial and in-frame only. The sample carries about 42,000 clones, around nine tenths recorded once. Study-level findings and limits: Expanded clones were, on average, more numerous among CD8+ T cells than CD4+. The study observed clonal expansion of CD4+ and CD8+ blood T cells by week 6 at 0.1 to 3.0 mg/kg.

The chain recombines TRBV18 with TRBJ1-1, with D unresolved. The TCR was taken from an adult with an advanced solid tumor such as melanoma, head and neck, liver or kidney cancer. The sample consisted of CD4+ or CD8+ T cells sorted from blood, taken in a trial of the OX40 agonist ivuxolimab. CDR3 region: CASSPDMNTEAFF. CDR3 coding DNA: TGTGCCAGCTCACCAGACATGAACACTGAAGCTTTCTTT. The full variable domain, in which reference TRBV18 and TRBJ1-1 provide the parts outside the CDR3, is NAGVMQNPRHLVRRRGQEARLRCSPMKGHSHVYWYRQLPEEGLKFMVYLQKENIIDESGMPKERFSAEFPKEGPSILRIQQVVRGDSAAYFCASSPDMNTEAFFGQGTRLTVV.